Sequencing of this T cell receptor (beta chain) was carried out in a study of PD-L1 blockade in urothelial cancer. At the level of the study: Males with bladder-origin urothelial cancer made up about 90% of the roughly 29 patients. Timepoints chosen for blood analysis were 3 weeks (second dose) and 6 weeks after treatment start.

Added to each PCR by spiking were synthetic TCR analog templates. Sequenced by immunoSEQ multiplex PCR; TCRdb stores in-frame clones only, minus some. The repertoire consists of 20,000 to 30,000 clones, with roughly 83% occurring once and the leading ten covering around 10%. This CDR3 spans 17 amino acids. The germline gives CDR1 SEHNR, CDR2 FQNEAQ (reference sequence). Trimming cost V 5 bases and J 1 base; bases outside gene matches: 10. The rearrangement links TRBV7-9 to TRBJ1-3; 8 bases fit TRBD1. Sequences were derived from PBMCs, sampled around atezolizumab (anti-PD-L1) treatment. This clonotype was sampled from a man between 65 and 80 years old with urothelial cancer. The DNA for the CDR3 is TGTGCCAGCAGCCCGGACAGGGTCGGGGTTTCTGGAAACACCATATATTTT. As protein: CASSPDRVGVSGNTIYF.